What follows describes a single TCR beta chain. Profiled with immunoSEQ multiplex PCR; TCRdb holds only in-frame clones, not every one. This table has some 150,000 clones, 85% to 90% appearing once. This specimen comes from a study of T cell responses to AZD1222 COVID-19 vaccine. This CDR3 is 13 amino acids long. The V and J ends lost 8 bases and 3 bases respectively, with 13 bases between them. Germline V gene lookup returns CDR1 ENHRY and CDR2 SYGVKD. The sample in question was peripheral blood, obtained on day 0 of AZD1222 vaccination. The origin of this receptor is an adult in good health. The chain uses TRBV10-3 and TRBJ2-5, with D perhaps matching TRBD2 (6 bases). CDR3 coding DNA: TGTGCCATCTGCGAGCGGGTAGAAGAGACCCAGTACTTC. Translating gives CAICERVEETQYF.